A selection of T cell receptor beta chains follows, all from one sample in a study of blood T cells in healthy people across ages. MiXCR was run by TCRdb on the 5' RACE reads, yielding one entry per CDR3 protein. Of 800,000 to 950,000 distinct CDR3 sequences listed, around 29% are singletons. The sample was also reused in another study, on T cells of mothers and their children.

Sequencing was performed on blood. These receptors all come from a middle-aged woman in good health. CDR3s include the opening cysteine and the closing phenylalanine or tryptophan. A D gene is named only where the DNA matches it firmly. Size values are once, few and many counts, or a class for expanded clones, and some rows have none.

size | J | D | V | DNA | CDR3
- | TRBJ2-7 | TRBD1 | TRBV20-1 | TGCAGTGCTAGGGACAGGGTCAGCGAGCAGTACTTC | CSARDRVSEQYF
few | TRBJ2-1 | TRBD1 | TRBV29-1 | TGCAGCGTGACAGGGAACTACAATGAGCAGTTCTTC | CSVTGNYNEQFF
- | TRBJ2-1 | - | TRBV7-2 | TGTGCCAGCAGCTTAGCGATTTCGGGGGACGACAATGAGCAGTTCTTC | CASSLAISGDDNEQFF
- | TRBJ1-6 | - | TRBV30 | TGTGCCTGGAGTGGAGGTGTTAATTCACCCCTCCACTTT | CAWSGGVNSPLHF
- | TRBJ2-1 | - | TRBV7-9 | TGTGCCAGCAGCTCCCCCATCGACAGTGGCAATGAGCAGTTCTTC | CASSSPIDSGNEQFF
- | TRBJ2-2 | - | TRBV5-1 | TGCGCCAGCAGCTTGGTGGAGGGTAGGGTCACCGGGGAGCTGTTTTTT | CASSLVEGRVTGELFF
many | TRBJ1-1 | - | TRBV7-8 | TGTGCCAGCAGCTCCCCCCCGAACCCGAGGGCTTTCTTT | CASSSPPNPRAFF
- | TRBJ1-5 | - | TRBV20-1 | TGCAGTGCTAGAAGACCGGAAAGAACCCCCAATCAGCCCCAGCATTTT | CSARRPERTPNQPQHF
few | TRBJ2-2 | - | TRBV6-5 | TGTGCCAGCAGTTCGGGCCAAGGGTACACCGGGGAGCTGTTTTTT | CASSSGQGYTGELFF
few | TRBJ1-6 | - | TRBV4-3 | TGCGCCAGCAGCCAAGACCAGGGGTTATCACCCCTCCACTTT | CASSQDQGLSPLHF
few | TRBJ2-3 | - | TRBV5-1 | TGCGCCAGCAGCTTCCGGGACACAGGCACAGATACGCAGTATTTT | CASSFRDTGTDTQYF
- | TRBJ2-1 | - | TRBV15 | TGTGCCGCCAGCAGAGATAGGAGCTCCTACAATGAGCAGTTCTTC | CAASRDRSSYNEQFF
- | TRBJ2-3 | TRBD2 | TRBV11-2 | TGTGCCAGCAGCCGACTAGCGGGACTCACAGATACGCAGTATTTT | CASSRLAGLTDTQYF
- | TRBJ2-1 | - | TRBV6-1 | TGTGCCTGCACGGTACCGGGGCTCTACAGTGAGCAGTTCTTC | CACTVPGLYSEQFF
- | TRBJ1-1 | - | TRBV6-1 | TGTGCCAGCAGCAAAGTGACAGGCCCGAACACTGAAGCTTTCTTT | CASSKVTGPNTEAFF
many | TRBJ1-4 | - | TRBV27 | TGTGCCAGCAGCCCGGCGGCAGGCCGGAATGAAAAACTGTTTTTT | CASSPAAGRNEKLFF
few | TRBJ1-5 | - | TRBV24-1 | TGTGCCACCAGTGCTGACGGGGATAGCAATCAGCCCCAGCATTTT | CATSADGDSNQPQHF
few | TRBJ1-2 | TRBD1 | TRBV4-3 | TGCGCCAGCAGCCAAGATGGGACAGGGGCCTACTATGGCTACACCTTC | CASSQDGTGAYYGYTF
many | TRBJ2-1 | TRBD1 | TRBV20-1 | TGCAGTGCTAGTAATCGACAGGGCCTCAATGAGCAGTTCTTC | CSASNRQGLNEQFF
- | TRBJ2-2 | - | TRBV27 | TGTGCCAGCAGTTTATCACGGGTTACCGGGGAGCTGTTTTTT | CASSLSRVTGELFF
- | TRBJ1-1 | - | TRBV15 | TGTGCCACCAGCAGGGTGACAGAGGAGGAAGCTTTCTTT | CATSRVTEEEAFF
many | TRBJ2-1 | - | TRBV5-1 | TGCGCGAGCTGGGGGGGCTATGAGCAGTTCTTC | CASWGGYEQFF
- | TRBJ2-7 | TRBD1 | TRBV4-1 | TGCGCCAGCAGCCCCAGACAGGGCCCTTTTTACGAGCAGTACTTC | CASSPRQGPFYEQYF
many | TRBJ2-7 | - | TRBV5-6 | TGTGCCAGCAGCGGCCTAGAGCAGTACTTC | CASSGLEQYF
many | TRBJ2-1 | TRBD2 | TRBV29-1 | TGCAGCGTCGCGGGACTAGCGGGGGGCCAGCAGTTCTTC | CSVAGLAGGQQFF
- | TRBJ2-2 | - | TRBV5-1 | TGCGCCAGCGGTAGAGACAGGAACACCGGGGAGCTGTTTTTT | CASGRDRNTGELFF
few | TRBJ2-2 | - | TRBV7-2 | TGTGCCAGCAGCTTGGGACGGCCGAACACCGGGGAGCTGTTTTTT | CASSLGRPNTGELFF
many | TRBJ1-2 | - | TRBV4-2 | TGTGCCAGCAGCCAAGATTCGGCTGCGGGCGGGCCTGGTGGCTACACCTTC | CASSQDSAAGGPGGYTF
- | TRBJ1-2 | - | TRBV27 | TGTGCCTCACGGCAAAGACAGACCACTAACTATGGCTACACCTTC | CASRQRQTTNYGYTF
- | TRBJ2-1 | - | TRBV5-1 | TGCGCCAGCCACGGTGGCGGAAATAATGAGCAGTTCTTC | CASHGGGNNEQFF
few | TRBJ2-3 | - | TRBV5-1 | TGCGCCAGCAGCCCGGACAAGGCCTCAGATACGCAGTATTTT | CASSPDKASDTQYF
many | TRBJ2-6 | - | TRBV6-2/TRBV6-3 | TGTGCCAGCACAAAATCCTACGGAGATTCTGGGGCCAACGTCCTGACTTTC | CASTKSYGDSGANVLTF
few | TRBJ2-5 | - | TRBV2 | TGTGCCAGTACCACCATGGGGATCCAAGAGACCCAGTACTTC | CASTTMGIQETQYF
few | TRBJ1-5 | - | TRBV4-2 | TGTGCCAGCAGCCAAGAAGGGGTCAGGGAGCCCCAGCATTTT | CASSQEGVREPQHF
- | TRBJ2-1 | - | TRBV5-1 | TGCGCCAGCACCGATGAGGGGGTAAGGAATGAGCAGTTCTTC | CASTDEGVRNEQFF
- | TRBJ1-2 | - | TRBV4-2 | TGTGCCAGCAGCCAAGAGAGGACCAGCGGCTATGGCTACACCTTC | CASSQERTSGYGYTF
- | TRBJ1-5 | - | TRBV20-1 | TGCAGTGCTAGAGAGGCTCCATCCCAGCCCCAGCATTTT | CSAREAPSQPQHF